The rows below give T cell receptor beta chains drawn from one sample of a study of OX40 agonist ivuxolimab in advanced cancers. Only in-frame clones appear in the TCRdb table, and some are missing; sequencing was by immunoSEQ multiplex PCR. The data hold about 83,000 clones, with 92% observed a single time. Sequences were derived from CD4+ or CD8+ T cells sorted from blood, sampled in a trial of the OX40 agonist ivuxolimab. All receptors derive from an adult with an advanced solid tumor such as melanoma, head and neck, liver or kidney cancer. The CDR3 runs from the conserved cysteine through the conserved F or W. A D gene is named only where the DNA matches it firmly. Rows give clone size only sometimes, using once, few, many, or a class for an expanded clone.

clone_size: once; d_call: TRBD2; v_call: TRBV15; j_call: TRBJ2-1; cdr3_aa: CATSRDQHRILAGGLNEQFF; cdr3_nt: TGTGCCACCAGCAGAGATCAACACCGTATACTAGCGGGGGGGCTAAATGAGCAGTTCTTC
clone_size: .; d_call: TRBD1; v_call: TRBV2; j_call: TRBJ1-2; cdr3_aa: CASSGQGFNYGYTF; cdr3_nt: TGTGCCAGCAGTGGACAGGGTTTCAACTATGGCTACACCTTC
clone_size: .; d_call: .; v_call: TRBV27; j_call: TRBJ2-7; cdr3_aa: CASSPSTGPYSYEQYF; cdr3_nt: TGTGCCAGCAGTCCATCGACAGGACCCTATTCCTACGAGCAGTACTTC
clone_size: .; d_call: .; v_call: TRBV19; j_call: TRBJ1-2; cdr3_aa: CASSMRERTANYGYTF; cdr3_nt: TGTGCCAGTAGTATGAGGGAAAGAACCGCTAACTATGGCTACACCTTC
clone_size: .; d_call: .; v_call: TRBV11-2; j_call: TRBJ2-7; cdr3_aa: CASSLGGGRYEQYF; cdr3_nt: TGTGCCAGCAGCTTAGGAGGGGGGAGGTACGAGCAGTACTTC
clone_size: few; d_call: TRBD1; v_call: TRBV9; j_call: TRBJ1-6; cdr3_aa: CASSGQGLAPLHF; cdr3_nt: TGTGCCAGCAGCGGACAGGGATTGGCACCCCTCCACTTT
clone_size: .; d_call: .; v_call: TRBV18; j_call: TRBJ1-2; cdr3_aa: CASSPGRGANYGYTF; cdr3_nt: TGTGCCAGCTCACCCGGTAGAGGGGCTAACTATGGCTACACCTTC
clone_size: .; d_call: .; v_call: TRBV6-6; j_call: TRBJ1-4; cdr3_aa: CASSYGSGINEKLFF; cdr3_nt: TGTGCCAGCAGTTACGGCTCGGGGATTAATGAAAAACTGTTTTTT
clone_size: .; d_call: TRBD2; v_call: TRBV18; j_call: TRBJ2-7; cdr3_aa: CASSPERGVYEQYF; cdr3_nt: TGTGCCAGCTCACCAGAGCGGGGGGTCTACGAGCAGTACTTC
clone_size: few; d_call: .; v_call: TRBV15; j_call: TRBJ1-2; cdr3_aa: CATSSPPPVNYGYTF; cdr3_nt: TGTGCCACCAGCAGCCCCCCCCCAGTTAACTATGGCTACACCTTC
clone_size: once; d_call: TRBD1; v_call: TRBV11-2; j_call: TRBJ2-7; cdr3_aa: CASSMGDRDYEQYF; cdr3_nt: TGTGCCAGCAGTATGGGGGACAGGGACTACGAGCAGTACTTC
clone_size: .; d_call: TRBD1; v_call: TRBV7-9; j_call: TRBJ2-1; cdr3_aa: CASSLFAGGPSSYNEQFF; cdr3_nt: TGTGCCAGCAGCTTATTTGCAGGGGGCCCCTCCTCCTACAATGAGCAGTTCTTC
clone_size: .; d_call: TRBD2; v_call: TRBV4-3; j_call: TRBJ2-5; cdr3_aa: CASSQAGLAGGRETQYF; cdr3_nt: TGCGCCAGCAGCCAAGCGGGACTAGCGGGGGGGCGTGAGACCCAGTACTTC
clone_size: .; d_call: .; v_call: TRBV2; j_call: TRBJ1-3; cdr3_aa: CASRVGGEGNTIYF; cdr3_nt: TGTGCCAGCAGGGTTGGGGGGGAAGGAAACACCATATATTTT
clone_size: .; d_call: .; v_call: TRBV6-6; j_call: TRBJ1-4; cdr3_aa: CASSYSSTNEKLFF; cdr3_nt: TGTGCCAGCAGTTACTCGTCGACTAATGAAAAACTGTTTTTT
clone_size: .; d_call: .; v_call: TRBV2; j_call: TRBJ1-5; cdr3_aa: CASSPGQSNQPQHF; cdr3_nt: TGTGCCAGCAGCCCCGGACAGAGCAATCAGCCCCAGCATTTT
clone_size: .; d_call: .; v_call: TRBV4-1; j_call: TRBJ1-1; cdr3_aa: CASSQAVTPLTSTEAFF; cdr3_nt: TGCGCCAGCAGCCAAGCCGTGACCCCCTTAACCAGCACTGAAGCTTTCTTT
clone_size: .; d_call: .; v_call: TRBV7-9; j_call: TRBJ1-5; cdr3_aa: CASSFGTAGWPQHF; cdr3_nt: TGTGCCAGCAGCTTCGGGACCGCAGGGTGGCCCCAGCATTTT
clone_size: .; d_call: TRBD1; v_call: TRBV2; j_call: TRBJ1-2; cdr3_aa: CASSENPGQVNYGYTF; cdr3_nt: TGTGCCAGCAGTGAAAACCCCGGACAGGTCAACTATGGCTACACCTTC
clone_size: .; d_call: .; v_call: TRBV5-1; j_call: TRBJ2-2; cdr3_aa: CASSLIPGAGGAGELFF; cdr3_nt: TGCGCCAGCAGCTTGATCCCGGGGGCAGGAGGGGCCGGGGAGCTGTTTTTT
clone_size: .; d_call: TRBD2; v_call: TRBV27; j_call: TRBJ2-1; cdr3_aa: CASSFGGGDEQFF; cdr3_nt: TGTGCCAGCAGTTTCGGTGGGGGGGATGAGCAGTTCTTC
clone_size: few; d_call: .; v_call: TRBV10-3; j_call: TRBJ1-2; cdr3_aa: CAISGRFAGQGLTDGYTF; cdr3_nt: TGTGCCATCAGTGGCCGTTTCGCTGGTCAGGGGCTGACGGATGGCTACACCTTC
clone_size: .; d_call: .; v_call: TRBV11-2; j_call: TRBJ2-7; cdr3_aa: CASSLSRLYEQYF; cdr3_nt: TGTGCCAGCAGCTTAAGTCGGCTTTACGAGCAGTACTTC
clone_size: .; d_call: TRBD1; v_call: TRBV9; j_call: TRBJ2-1; cdr3_aa: CASSAGGGQGFEQFF; cdr3_nt: TGTGCCAGCAGCGCCGGGGGTGGACAGGGCTTTGAGCAGTTCTTC
clone_size: .; d_call: .; v_call: TRBV7-6; j_call: TRBJ2-1; cdr3_aa: CASSLVPPLGSYNEQFF; cdr3_nt: TGTGCCAGCAGCTTAGTTCCCCCTTTGGGCTCCTACAATGAGCAGTTCTTC
clone_size: .; d_call: .; v_call: TRBV2; j_call: TRBJ1-2; cdr3_aa: CASRGTDRFGGYTF; cdr3_nt: TGTGCCAGCAGAGGAACCGACAGGTTCGGTGGCTACACCTTC
clone_size: .; d_call: TRBD1; v_call: TRBV7-9; j_call: TRBJ1-1; cdr3_aa: CASSLPGGTEAFF; cdr3_nt: TGTGCCAGCAGCTTACCAGGGGGCACTGAAGCTTTCTTT
clone_size: .; d_call: .; v_call: TRBV4-2; j_call: TRBJ2-5; cdr3_aa: CASSQDELASKETQYF; cdr3_nt: TGTGCCAGCAGCCAAGATGAGCTGGCATCAAAAGAGACCCAGTACTTC
clone_size: once; d_call: TRBD1; v_call: TRBV5-1; j_call: TRBJ2-1; cdr3_aa: CASRAPGTGNNEQFF; cdr3_nt: TGCGCCAGCAGAGCCCCCGGGACAGGTAACAATGAGCAGTTCTTC
clone_size: .; d_call: .; v_call: TRBV14; j_call: TRBJ2-7; cdr3_aa: CASSQEFPFREMPHEQYF; cdr3_nt: TGTGCCAGCAGCCAAGAATTCCCGTTCCGGGAGATGCCCCACGAGCAGTACTTC
clone_size: .; d_call: .; v_call: TRBV19; j_call: TRBJ2-5; cdr3_aa: CASTDPPQETQYF; cdr3_nt: TGTGCCAGTACAGATCCGCCCCAAGAGACCCAGTACTTC
clone_size: once; d_call: .; v_call: TRBV5-1; j_call: TRBJ1-2; cdr3_aa: CASSWGLGHLYGYTF; cdr3_nt: TGCGCCAGCAGCTGGGGGTTGGGACACCTCTATGGCTACACCTTC
clone_size: .; d_call: TRBD1; v_call: TRBV19; j_call: TRBJ1-2; cdr3_aa: CASIPTGSYGYTF; cdr3_nt: TGTGCCAGTATCCCGACAGGGTCTTATGGCTACACCTTC
clone_size: .; d_call: .; v_call: TRBV7-9; j_call: TRBJ1-1; cdr3_aa: CASSSGVEAFF; cdr3_nt: TGTGCCAGCAGCTCAGGGGTAGAAGCTTTCTTT
clone_size: .; d_call: .; v_call: TRBV7-9; j_call: TRBJ1-1; cdr3_aa: CASSLLLGDATEAFF; cdr3_nt: TGTGCCAGCAGCTTACTCTTGGGTGATGCCACTGAAGCTTTCTTT
clone_size: .; d_call: TRBD1; v_call: TRBV6-1; j_call: TRBJ1-1; cdr3_aa: CASSEALWRRGDSHTEAFF; cdr3_nt: TGTGCCAGCAGTGAAGCGCTATGGAGGCGAGGGGACAGTCACACTGAAGCTTTCTTT
clone_size: .; d_call: .; v_call: TRBV7-6; j_call: TRBJ2-3; cdr3_aa: CASSLVVGLNTDTQYF; cdr3_nt: TGTGCCAGCAGCTTAGTAGTAGGTCTTAACACAGATACGCAGTATTTT
clone_size: .; d_call: TRBD1; v_call: TRBV19; j_call: TRBJ1-2; cdr3_aa: CASTPTGTGSYGYTF; cdr3_nt: TGTGCCAGTACCCCGACCGGGACAGGGTCCTATGGCTACACCTTC
clone_size: .; d_call: TRBD1; v_call: TRBV30; j_call: TRBJ2-7; cdr3_aa: CAWTGRGTPFADGQYF; cdr3_nt: TGTGCCTGGACGGGCAGGGGGACCCCCTTTGCTGATGGGCAGTACTTC
clone_size: .; d_call: TRBD1; v_call: TRBV5-1; j_call: TRBJ2-1; cdr3_aa: CASSIPRDRGSYNEQFF; cdr3_nt: TGCGCCAGCAGCATCCCACGAGACAGGGGGTCCTACAATGAGCAGTTCTTC
clone_size: .; d_call: .; v_call: TRBV9; j_call: TRBJ2-3; cdr3_aa: CASSVGGVTDTQYF; cdr3_nt: TGTGCCAGCAGCGTAGGGGGAGTCACAGATACGCAGTATTTT
clone_size: .; d_call: .; v_call: TRBV11-2; j_call: TRBJ2-7; cdr3_aa: CASSYGSYEQYF; cdr3_nt: TGTGCCAGCAGTTACGGCTCCTACGAGCAGTACTTC
clone_size: .; d_call: TRBD1; v_call: TRBV5-1; j_call: TRBJ2-7; cdr3_aa: CASSLSGRRDRADEQYF; cdr3_nt: TGCGCCAGCAGCTTATCGGGCAGGCGGGACAGGGCGGACGAGCAGTACTTC
clone_size: .; d_call: TRBD1; v_call: TRBV2; j_call: TRBJ1-6; cdr3_aa: CASTAQDRLANSPLHF; cdr3_nt: TGTGCCAGCACCGCTCAGGACAGGTTAGCGAATTCACCCCTCCACTTT
clone_size: .; d_call: TRBD2; v_call: TRBV13; j_call: TRBJ2-2; cdr3_aa: CASSSNRGGAGELFF; cdr3_nt: TGTGCCAGCAGCTCCAACCGGGGGGGGGCCGGGGAGCTGTTTTTT
clone_size: .; d_call: .; v_call: TRBV7-6; j_call: TRBJ1-2; cdr3_aa: CASSFGATDYGYTF; cdr3_nt: TGTGCCAGCAGCTTTGGGGCGACGGACTATGGCTACACCTTC
clone_size: .; d_call: .; v_call: TRBV5-4; j_call: TRBJ2-7; cdr3_aa: CASSWDTGTAVYEQYF; cdr3_nt: TGTGCCAGCAGCTGGGATACCGGGACGGCCGTATACGAGCAGTACTTC
clone_size: .; d_call: .; v_call: TRBV6-4; j_call: TRBJ2-3; cdr3_aa: CASSDRGAEDTQYF; cdr3_nt: TGTGCCAGCAGTGACCGGGGGGCGGAAGATACGCAGTATTTT
clone_size: medium-sized; d_call: .; v_call: TRBV6-4; j_call: TRBJ1-2; cdr3_aa: CASSGGEANGYTF; cdr3_nt: TGTGCCAGCAGCGGAGGGGAGGCGAATGGCTACACCTTC
clone_size: .; d_call: .; v_call: TRBV5-4; j_call: TRBJ1-2; cdr3_aa: CASSLGGAYGYTF; cdr3_nt: TGTGCCAGCAGCTTGGGGGGGGCGTATGGCTACACCTTC
clone_size: .; d_call: .; v_call: TRBV5-1; j_call: TRBJ2-7; cdr3_aa: CASRSGDAQYF; cdr3_nt: TGCGCCAGCAGATCTGGGGACGCGCAGTACTTC